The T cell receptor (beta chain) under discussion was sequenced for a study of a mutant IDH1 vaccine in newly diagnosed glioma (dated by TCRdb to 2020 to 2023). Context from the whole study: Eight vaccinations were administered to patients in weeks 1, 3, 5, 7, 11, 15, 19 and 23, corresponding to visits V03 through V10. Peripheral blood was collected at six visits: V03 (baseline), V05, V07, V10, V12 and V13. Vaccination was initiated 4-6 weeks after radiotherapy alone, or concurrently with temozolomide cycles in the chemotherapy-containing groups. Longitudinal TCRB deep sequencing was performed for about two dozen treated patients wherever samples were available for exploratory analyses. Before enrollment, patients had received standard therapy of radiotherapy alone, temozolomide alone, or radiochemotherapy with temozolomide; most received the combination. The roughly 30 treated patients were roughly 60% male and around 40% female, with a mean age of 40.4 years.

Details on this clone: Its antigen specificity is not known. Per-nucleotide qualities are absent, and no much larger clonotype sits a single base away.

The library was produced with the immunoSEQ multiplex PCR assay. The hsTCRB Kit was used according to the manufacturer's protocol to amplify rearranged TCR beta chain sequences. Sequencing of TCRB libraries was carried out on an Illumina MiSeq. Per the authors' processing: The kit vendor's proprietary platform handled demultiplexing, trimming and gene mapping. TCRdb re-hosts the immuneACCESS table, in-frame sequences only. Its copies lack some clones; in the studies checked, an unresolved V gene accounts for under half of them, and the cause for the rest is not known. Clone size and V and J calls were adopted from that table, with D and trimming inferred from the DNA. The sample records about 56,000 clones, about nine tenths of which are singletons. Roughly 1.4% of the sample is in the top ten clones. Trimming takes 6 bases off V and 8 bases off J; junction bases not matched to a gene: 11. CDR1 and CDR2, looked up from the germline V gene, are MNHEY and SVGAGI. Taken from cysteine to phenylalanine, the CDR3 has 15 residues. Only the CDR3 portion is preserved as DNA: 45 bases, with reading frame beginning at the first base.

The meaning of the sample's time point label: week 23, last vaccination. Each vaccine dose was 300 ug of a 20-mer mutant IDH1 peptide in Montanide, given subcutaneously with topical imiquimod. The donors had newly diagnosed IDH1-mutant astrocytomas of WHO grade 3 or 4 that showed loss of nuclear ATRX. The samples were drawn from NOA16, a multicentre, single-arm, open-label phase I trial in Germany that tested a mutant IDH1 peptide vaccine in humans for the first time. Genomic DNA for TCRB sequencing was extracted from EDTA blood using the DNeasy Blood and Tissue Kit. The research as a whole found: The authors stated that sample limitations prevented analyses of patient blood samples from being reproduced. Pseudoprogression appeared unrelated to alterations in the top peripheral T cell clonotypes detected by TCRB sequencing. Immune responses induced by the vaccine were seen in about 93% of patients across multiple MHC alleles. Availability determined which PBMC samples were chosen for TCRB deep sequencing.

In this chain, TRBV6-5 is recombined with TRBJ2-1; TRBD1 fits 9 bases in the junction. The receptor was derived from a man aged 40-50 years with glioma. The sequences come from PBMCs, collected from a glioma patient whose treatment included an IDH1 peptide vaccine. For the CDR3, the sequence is CASSPNRGPGDEQFF. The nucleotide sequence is TGTGCCAGCAGCCCTAACAGGGGGCCGGGGGATGAGCAGTTCTTC.